The T cell receptor beta chain described here comes from a study of cytomegalovirus exposure and HLA in healthy donors. In the study overall: As released early, the data held some 85 million unique TCRs from HLA-typed donors. General observations from the study: TCR beta chains associated with HLA were, in a later analysis, more clonally expanded than equally common others.

To note about this clone: What it binds is unknown.

The PCR made use of 60 Vbeta and 13 Jbeta primers. Generated by immunoSEQ multiplex PCR, the TCRdb table keeps only in-frame clones and is missing some. The sample records roughly 110,000 clones, about two thirds being singletons. Germline V lookup: CDR1 MNHNY, CDR2 SVGAGI (reference sequence). Between the trimmed V and J ends, which lost 6 bases and 6 bases, there was a span of 9 bases. The CDR3 has 12 residues. Each donor's status was that of a healthy bone marrow donor. The sample was PBMCs. The rearrangement links TRBV6-6 to TRBJ1-3; D is unclear. The sequence was obtained from a boy aged 5-17 years in good health and CMV-seronegative. The CDR3, as DNA: TGTGCCAGCAGCCACGGGATAAACACCATATATTTT. It specifies CASSHGINTIYF.